This TCR beta chain was identified in a study of blood T cell repertoires in COVID-19. Study as a whole: T cells, B-cell-depleted T cells, or PBMCs provided the cDNA or gDNA that served as material.

The repertoire was sequenced with immunoSEQ multiplex PCR; TCRdb's copy has only in-frame clones and lacks some. The sample lists nearly 200,000 clones, about 86% occurring once. Donors in Cohort 3 who had recovered were those with two negative PCRs, healthcare professional clearance, or resolution of their symptoms. The sample taken for sequencing was PBMCs or T cells enriched from blood (not recorded which). This clonotype was obtained from a man aged 40-49 years who had recovered from COVID-19.

The CDR3 spells CASSTDSRGTQYF. CDR3 bases: TGTGCCAGCAGCACCGATAGCCGAGGGACCCAGTACTTC. The chain employs TRBV12-3 or TRBV12-4 and TRBJ2-5; D is undetermined. The CDR3 covers 13 residues. V dropped 6 bases and J dropped 7 bases, with 15 bases sitting between them.